This T cell receptor beta chain is drawn from a study of T cells in Graves' hyperthyroidism and ophthalmopathy. Amplified regions were TCR beta CDR3 sequences from RNA transcripts. Using the HTBI primer set, a first-round RT-PCR was run on the TCR CDR3. MiXCR was run by TCRdb on the multiplex PCR reads, yielding one entry per CDR3 protein. The sample includes approximately 600,000 distinct CDR3 sequences, roughly 14% seen only once; the top ten take around 4.5%. Germline V CDR1 and CDR2: SGHDT, YYEEEE. CDR3 length equals 13 residues. The V gene lost 0 bases and the J gene lost 4 bases, with 7 bases spanning the gap. The PBMCs were taken from over 9.5 ml of fresh peripheral blood.

Material for sequencing was blood. The clonotype comes from a woman aged 40 to 50 with Graves' ophthalmopathy. The rearrangement links TRBV5-6 to TRBJ1-2, with D unresolved. CDR3 amino acids: CASSLVTSYGYTF. The CDR3 DNA follows: TGTGCCAGCAGCTTGGTTACGAGCTATGGCTACACCTTC.